This TCR beta chain was identified during a study of T cells in Graves' hyperthyroidism and ophthalmopathy. This clonotype has a count of ten or more. Its cognate antigen is unknown. This CDR3 is built from 12 residues. Trimming shortened V by 5 bases and J by 5 bases, and 9 bases separated the two germline ends. Germline CDR1 is SGHAT and CDR2 is FQDESV (reference sequence). What was amplified from RNA transcripts were TCR beta CDR3 regions. HTBI primers drove first-round RT-PCR of the TCR CDR3. Each CDR3 protein is one row after TCRdb ran MiXCR on the multiplex PCR reads. Here the sample spans more than 150,000 distinct CDR3 sequences, about 15% being singletons. Graves' hyperthyroidism qualified as stable when ophthalmopathy did not progress within 18 months. Patients having uncontrolled infection, another autoimmune disease, pregnancy or lactation were not included. Study-level results: A 13 V-J model separated ophthalmopathy from stable hyperthyroidism.

This chain links TRBV11-1 with TRBJ1-2; D call uncertain. The specimen was blood. The sequence derives from a woman aged 45-65 years with Graves' hyperthyroidism. The CDR3 spells CASSGRNYGYTF. CDR3 bases: TGTGCCAGCAGCGGCCGGAATTATGGCTACACCTTC.